The present TCR beta chain was sequenced within a study of low-dose radiotherapy and immunotherapy resistance in tumors. cDNA synthesis used a TRAV/TRBV-specific primer set for both chains. Over roughly 19 PCR cycles, TCRs were amplified from a constant-region primer and V-primer adapter. TCRdb re-analysed the reads in MiXCR, keeping a single row per CDR3 protein. The repertoire holds roughly 95,000 distinct CDR3 sequences, with roughly 20% as singletons. Many counts were recorded for this clonotype. Sample time point: after trial treatment. Described treatment: LDRT plus nivolumab, ipilimumab, low-dose cyclophosphamide and aspirin (RACIN trial). There are 14 residues in the CDR3. Trimming removed 5 bases at V and 9 bases at J, with 17 bases between. Germline loops: CDR1 SEHNR, CDR2 FQNEAQ (reference sequence).

The source is a female donor with ovarian cancer. The chain carries TRBV7-9 and TRBJ2-1, with D maybe TRBD2 (5 bases). The sample was PBMCs, taken after low-dose radiotherapy plus immunotherapy. As DNA, the CDR3 is TGTGCCAGCAGCAACTTAGGAGGTCTGGCTGAGCAGTTCTTC. It is translated as CASSNLGGLAEQFF. Based on the CDR3 plus reference TRBV7-9 and TRBJ2-1, the full variable domain is DTGVSQNPRHKITKRGQNVTFRCDPISEHNRLYWYRQTLGQGPEFLTYFQNEAQLEKSRLLSDRFSAERPKGSFSTLEIQRTEQGDSAMYLCASSNLGGLAEQFFGPGTRLTVL.